This T cell receptor (beta chain) was retrieved from a study of cytomegalovirus exposure and HLA in healthy donors. With respect to this clone: The antigen is unknown.

This PCR relied on a set of 60 Vbeta primers and 13 Jbeta primers. Assay used: immunoSEQ multiplex PCR; TCRdb lists only in-frame clones, some missing. The data hold over 120,000 clones, with 70% observed a single time. The study's findings and limits: A later analysis linked a missense DCLRE1C variant to TCR beta V- and J-gene trimming. The likely origin of a cluster of highly shared sequence variants was a sequencing artifact.

The germline V gene encodes CDR1 SNHLY and CDR2 FYNNEI. The CDR3 contains 14 residues. V was trimmed by 6 bases and J by 1 base, leaving 12 bases between them. The clonotype comes from a woman between 55 and 75 years old in good health and CMV-seropositive. Material: PBMCs. The V and J genes are TRBV2 and TRBJ1-1; D perhaps matches TRBD1 (6 bases). The CDR3 is CASRKETGNTEAFF. CDR3 bases: TGTGCCAGCAGAAAAGAGACAGGGAACACTGAAGCTTTCTTT.